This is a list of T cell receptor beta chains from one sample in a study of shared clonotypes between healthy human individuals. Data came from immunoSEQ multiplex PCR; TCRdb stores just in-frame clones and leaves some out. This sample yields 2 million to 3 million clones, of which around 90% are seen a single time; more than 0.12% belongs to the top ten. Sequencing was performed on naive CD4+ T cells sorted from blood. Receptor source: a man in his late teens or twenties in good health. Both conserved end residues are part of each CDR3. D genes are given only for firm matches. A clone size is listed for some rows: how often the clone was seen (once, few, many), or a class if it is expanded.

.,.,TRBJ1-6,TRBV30,CAWRLNPRGSGNSPLHF,TGTGCCTGGAGACTCAACCCTCGGGGGTCCGGAAATTCACCCCTCCACTTT
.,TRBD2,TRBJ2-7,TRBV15,CATSRVKPGGAYEQYF,TGTGCCACCAGCAGAGTCAAGCCCGGGGGGGCCTACGAGCAGTACTTC
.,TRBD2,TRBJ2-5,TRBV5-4,CASSFGGPGTSGSGETQYF,TGTGCCAGCAGCTTCGGCGGTCCCGGGACTAGCGGGAGCGGAGAGACCCAGTACTTC
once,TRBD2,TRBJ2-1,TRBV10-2,CASSRPAGVTGHEQFF,TGCGCCAGCAGTCGGCCGGCGGGAGTGACCGGGCATGAGCAGTTCTTC
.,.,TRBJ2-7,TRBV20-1,CSARKNTEQYF,TGCAGTGCTAGAAAAAACACCGAGCAGTACTTC
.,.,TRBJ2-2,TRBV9,CASSANTGELFF,TGTGCCAGCAGCGCGAACACCGGGGAGCTGTTTTTT
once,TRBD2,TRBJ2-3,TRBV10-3,CAIRAGLAGGDTQYF,TGTGCCATCAGAGCCGGACTAGCGGGAGGAGATACGCAGTATTTT
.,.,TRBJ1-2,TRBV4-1,CASSQNFPNYGYTF,TGCGCCAGCAGCCAAAATTTCCCTAACTATGGCTACACCTTC
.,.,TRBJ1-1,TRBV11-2,CASSLDSLNTEAFF,TGTGCCAGCAGCTTAGACTCCCTGAACACTGAAGCTTTCTTT
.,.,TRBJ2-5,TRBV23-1,CASSLPGQGWQETQYF,TGCGCCAGCAGTCTGCCGGGGCAGGGATGGCAAGAGACCCAGTACTTC
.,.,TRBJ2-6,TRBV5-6,CASSPDRGQFSGANVLTF,TGTGCCAGCAGCCCCGACCGCGGACAGTTTTCTGGGGCCAACGTCCTGACTTTC
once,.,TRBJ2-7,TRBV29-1,CSAEGEASYEQYF,TGCAGCGCCGAGGGTGAGGCCTCCTACGAGCAGTACTTC
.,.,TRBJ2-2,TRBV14,CASSQDGERGLNTGELFF,TGTGCCAGCAGCCAAGATGGGGAGAGAGGCCTGAACACCGGGGAGCTGTTTTTT
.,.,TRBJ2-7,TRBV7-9,CASSLKPYEQYF,TGTGCCAGCAGCTTAAAACCTTACGAGCAGTACTTC
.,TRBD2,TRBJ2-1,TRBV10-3,CAISGTSGGFYNEQFF,TGTGCCATCAGTGGGACTAGCGGGGGTTTCTACAATGAGCAGTTCTTC
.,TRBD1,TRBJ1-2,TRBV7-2,CASSARDRVHGYTF,TGTGCCAGCAGCGCCCGGGACAGGGTACACGGCTACACCTTC
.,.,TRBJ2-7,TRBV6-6,CASSVFTYGQYF,TGTGCCAGCAGTGTATTTACCTACGGGCAGTACTTC
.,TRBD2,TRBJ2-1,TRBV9,CASSYGLAVYNEQFF,TGTGCCAGCAGCTACGGACTAGCGGTCTACAATGAGCAGTTCTTC
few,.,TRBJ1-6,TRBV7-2,CASSLERDSPLHF,TGTGCCAGCAGCTTAGAGAGGGATTCACCCCTCCACTTT
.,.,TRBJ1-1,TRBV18,CASSQLTGLAEAFF,TGTGCCAGCTCACAGCTAACAGGGCTGGCTGAAGCTTTCTTT
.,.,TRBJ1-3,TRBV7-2,CASALGGARGNTIYF,TGTGCCAGCGCCCTCGGGGGGGCGCGGGGAAACACCATATATTTT
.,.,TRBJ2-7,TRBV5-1,CASSLSGDVYEQYF,TGCGCCAGCAGCTTGTCTGGGGACGTCTACGAGCAGTACTTC
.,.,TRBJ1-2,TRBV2,CASSEAGWGYTF,TGTGCCAGCAGTGAAGCAGGGTGGGGCTACACCTTC
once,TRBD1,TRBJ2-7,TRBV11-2,CASSLDPAGGYEQYF,TGTGCCAGCAGCTTAGATCCGGCAGGGGGCTACGAGCAGTACTTC
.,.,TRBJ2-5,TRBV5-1,CASSWEQGRRETQYF,TGCGCCAGCAGCTGGGAACAAGGGCGGAGGGAGACCCAGTACTTC
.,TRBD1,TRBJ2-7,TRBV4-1,CASSQLGTASYEQYF,TGCGCCAGCAGCCAACTCGGGACAGCTTCCTACGAGCAGTACTTC
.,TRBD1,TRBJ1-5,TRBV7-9,CASSLAGTGYSVQPQHF,TGTGCCAGCAGCTTAGCGGGGACAGGGTATTCGGTTCAGCCCCAGCATTTT
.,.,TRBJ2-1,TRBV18,CASSPLGGQANEQFF,TGTGCCAGCTCACCACTGGGGGGCCAGGCCAATGAGCAGTTCTTC
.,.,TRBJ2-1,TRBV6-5,CASSKTGASYNEQFF,TGTGCCAGCAGTAAGACGGGGGCCTCATACAATGAGCAGTTCTTC
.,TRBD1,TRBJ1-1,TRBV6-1,CASGRGGRTEAFF,TGTGCCAGCGGCCGAGGGGGCCGGACTGAAGCTTTCTTT
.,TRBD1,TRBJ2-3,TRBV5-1,CASSSGGPITDTQYF,TGCGCCAGCAGCTCAGGGGGACCCATCACAGATACGCAGTATTTT
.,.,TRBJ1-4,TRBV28,CASRSDSATNEKLFF,TGTGCCAGCAGATCCGACAGTGCAACTAATGAAAAACTGTTTTTT
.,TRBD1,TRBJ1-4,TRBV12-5,CASGLEKISGQATNEKLFF,TGTGCTAGTGGTTTGGAGAAAATTTCCGGACAGGCAACTAATGAAAAACTGTTTTTT